The 4 T cell receptor beta chains listed next were all sequenced from one sample in a study of T cell clones after liver transplantation. Method: immunoSEQ multiplex PCR; TCRdb's copy keeps in-frame clones and lacks some. The sample holds approximately 18,000 clones, around 89% seen once. Sequences were derived from CD8+ T cells from blood, sampled approximately 3.5 years after liver transplant. Receptors were obtained from a human patient who received a liver transplant. Some of these T cells may belong to the graft donor.

This chain uses TRBV29-1 with TRBJ2-7; D possibly corresponds to TRBD2 (5 bases). The germline V and J ends were trimmed by 4 bases and 6 bases, with 7 bases remaining between them. Germline assignment: CDR1 SQVTM and CDR2 ANQGSEA. This CDR3 is 10 amino acids long. The CDR3 DNA sequence: TGCAGCGTTGGCGGAGGCGAGCAGTACTTC. Translated, it gives CSVGGGEQYF.

In this sample, this clone turned up a few times. The CDR3 region has the DNA TGTGCCAGCAGTGAGACAGAGAGCTCCTACAATGAGCAGTTCTTC. Its protein is CASSETESSYNEQFF. The V call is TRBV6-1, the J call TRBJ2-1; perhaps TRBD1 as D (5 bases). CDR3 length: 15 residues. The germline V gene encodes CDR1 MNHNS and CDR2 SASEGT. V lost 3 bases, J lost 0 bases, and 9 bases lay in between.

The chain is built from TRBV6-5 and TRBJ1-2, with D tentatively TRBD1 (6 bases). The length of the CDR3 is 14 residues. Between the trimmed V and J ends, which lost 4 bases and 3 bases, there was a span of 12 bases. Germline-derived CDR1 and CDR2 are MNHEY and SVGAGI. The CDR3 loop is CASSFLDSHYGYTF. Here the CDR3 DNA reads TGTGCCAGCAGTTTCCTGGACAGCCACTATGGCTACACCTTC.

V and J are TRBV7-6 and TRBJ2-2, with 7 positions matching TRBD1. Germline CDR1 SGHVS, CDR2 FNYEAQ. The trim removed 5 bases at V and 1 base at J, leaving 4 bases unmatched. CDR3 length: 15 amino acids. The CDR3 reads CASSPGTENTGELFF. The CDR3 DNA sequence: TGTGCCAGCAGCCCAGGGACAGAGAACACCGGGGAGCTGTTTTTT.